The 18 T cell receptor beta chains below were found in one sample sequenced in a study of vaccination effects on CD4 cells after COVID-19. Their antigens are not known. Produced via immunoSEQ multiplex PCR; TCRdb's table is partial and in-frame only. Of about 20,000 clones listed, roughly 74% are singletons. ViraFEST assay sequencing came after antigen-specific CD4+ T cells were expanded with viral peptide pools. Researchers isolated CD4+ T cells once roughly ten days of culture had elapsed. Convalescent patients had PCR-confirmed SARS-CoV-2 infection between March and December 2020. The sequences come from CD4+ T cells from PBMCs cultured with a peptide pool, collected before COVID-19 vaccination. The receptors derive from a human donor who had a prior SARS-CoV-2 infection.

This rearrangement joins TRBV7-2 to TRBJ1-2; a weak D match, TRBD1 (5 bases). V lost 5 bases and J lost 2, with 15 bases in between. There are 15 residues in the CDR3. Looked up from germline, CDR1 is SGHTA and CDR2 is FQGNSA. In DNA, the CDR3 is TGTGCCAGCAGCCCCTCTCTGGGGGACAACTATGGCTACACCTTC. This gives the protein CASSPSLGDNYGYTF.

This chain joins TRBV5-1 and TRBJ2-5; D remains unclear. The germline gives CDR1 SGHRS, CDR2 YFSETQ. This CDR3 region has 13 residues. V lost 3 bases and J 2 bases, leaving 8 bases between the germline ends. CDR3: CASSSTPQETQYF. CDR3 in DNA: TGCGCCAGCAGCTCTACCCCTCAAGAGACCCAGTACTTC.

V usage is TRBV6-5 and J usage is TRBJ2-3, with 10 bases identical to TRBD1. V was clipped by 6 bases and J by 7 bases; unmatched bases: 4. This CDR3 is built from 13 residues. Germline CDR1 reads MNHEY; CDR2 reads SVGAGI. The CDR3 is CASRTGGAYTQYF. In DNA, the CDR3 is TGTGCCAGCAGGACAGGGGGCGCTTATACGCAGTATTTT.

This clone has just a few counts. The rearrangement joins TRBV5-5 to TRBJ2-7; TRBD2 is a possible D gene (6 bases). The germline V gene encodes CDR1 SGHKS and CDR2 YYEKEE (reference sequence). The CDR3 is 13 amino acids. V lost 3 bases to trimming and J lost 3 bases, with 10 bases between them. The CDR3 loop is CASSWEVSYEQYF. The CDR3 bases are TGTGCCAGCAGCTGGGAGGTTAGCTACGAGCAGTACTTC.

The chain joins TRBV5-1 to TRBJ2-1; TRBD1 aligns across 8 bases. The CDR3 is 16 residues long. Germline CDR1 SGHRS, CDR2 YFSETQ. The ends lost 6 bases at V and 7 bases at J; junction bases unmatched: 15. The CDR3 protein is CASNPLTGVGGNEQFF. In DNA form, the CDR3 reads TGCGCCAGCAACCCCCTGACAGGGGTAGGAGGTAATGAGCAGTTCTTC.

This chain joins TRBV5-1 and TRBJ2-7; a possible D gene is TRBD2 (6 bases). Trimming removed 4 bases at V and 3 bases at J, with 14 bases between. This CDR3 is 14 amino acids long. CDR1 and CDR2 from the germline V gene are SGHRS and YFSETQ. The CDR3 spells CASSLETSHYEQYF. CDR3 coding DNA: TGCGCCAGCAGCCTCGAGACTAGTCACTACGAGCAGTACTTC.

The chain combines TRBV3-1 (or the pseudogene TRBV3-2) with TRBJ2-7; 11 nucleotides line up with TRBD2. V was clipped by 4 bases and J by 6 bases; unmatched bases: 5. Germline V gene sequence: CDR1 LGHDT, CDR2 YNNKEL (reference sequence). CDR3 length: 14 residues. The CDR3 sequence is CASSRLAGRSEQYF. CDR3 coding DNA: TGTGCCAGCAGCCGACTAGCGGGGCGAAGCGAGCAGTACTTC.

The chain joins TRBV6-6 to TRBJ2-3, with 9 bases matching TRBD1. This CDR3 is built from 16 residues. From germline, CDR1 is MNHNY and CDR2 SVGAGI (reference sequence). V trimming: 6 bases; J trimming: 5 bases; junction bases outside the gene matches: 12. For the CDR3, the DNA is TGTGCCAGCAGAATACACCCGGGACAGGGTCAAGATACGCAGTATTTT. Translating it yields CASRIHPGQGQDTQYF.

The chain is built from TRBV30 and TRBJ1-4; D unclear. The CDR3 loop spans 15 amino acids. The V end was cut by 2 bases, the J end by 5 bases, with 15 bases between. From germline, CDR1 is GTSNPN and CDR2 SVGIG (reference sequence). The CDR3 sequence is CAWSRDFTENEKLFF. Here the CDR3 DNA reads TGTGCCTGGAGTCGAGATTTTACAGAGAATGAAAAACTGTTTTTT.

CDR3 coding DNA: TGCGCCAGCAGCTTTTTCCAGTCGTCCGGGGAGCTGTTTTTT. Amino acid sequence: CASSFFQSSGELFF. This rearrangement joins TRBV5-1 to TRBJ2-2; D remains unclear. Germline CDR1 is SGHRS and CDR2 is YFSETQ. V lost 2 bases to trimming and J lost 6 bases, with 11 bases between them. This CDR3 spans 14 amino acids.

V is TRBV11-3 and J is TRBJ2-7; D might be TRBD2 (6 bases). The CDR3 consists of 14 residues. The germline gives CDR1 SGHNT, CDR2 YENEEA. V gave up 5 bases and J gave up 0 bases, with 11 bases separating them. The CDR3 DNA reads TGTGCCAGCAGCCGAGACGGGAGCTCCTACGAGCAGTACTTC. Translating gives CASSRDGSSYEQYF.

There are a few counts of this clone. The sample holds other DNA sequences that translate to the same CDR3. The chain combines TRBV19 with TRBJ1-5, with D possibly matching TRBD1 (5 bases). The CDR3 sequence is 13 residues long. Trimming cost V 5 bases and J 4 bases, with 9 bases left between them. Germline-derived CDR1 and CDR2 are LNHDA and SQIVND (reference sequence). CDR3 in amino acids: CASSVDRNQPQHF. DNA of the CDR3: TGTGCCAGTAGTGTCGACAGAAATCAGCCCCAGCATTTT.

This chain connects TRBV11-2 to TRBJ1-2; D gene unclear. This CDR3 is built from 14 residues. Trimming removed 0 bases at V and 7 bases at J, with 12 bases between. Looked up from germline, CDR1 is SGHAT and CDR2 is FQNNGV. CDR3 loop: CASSLESTAGGYTF. CDR3 sequence (DNA): TGTGCCAGCAGCTTAGAATCCACAGCAGGTGGCTACACCTTC. Full variable domain (missing parts from reference TRBV11-2 and TRBJ1-2): EAGVAQSPRYKIIEKRQSVAFWCNPISGHATLYWYQQILGQGPKLLIQFQNNGVVDDSQLPKDRFSAERLKGVDSTLKIQPAKLEDSAVYLCASSLESTAGGYTFGSGTRLTVV.

This chain links TRBV7-3 with TRBJ1-2, with D tentatively TRBD1 (5 bases). The germline V gene encodes CDR1 SGHTA and CDR2 FQGTGA. The CDR3 runs to 15 residues. V shed 5 bases and J shed 6 bases, with 19 bases lying between them. CDR3 nucleotides: TGTGCCAGCAGCCTAGAGCCGGGACCATGGAATGGCTACACCTTC. Protein sequence: CASSLEPGPWNGYTF.

The gene calls are TRBV4-2 and TRBJ2-1; D not certain. Deletions cut 0 bases from V and 0 bases from J, with 12 bases between. From germline, CDR1 is LGHNA and CDR2 YNFKEQ. CDR3 length: 17 residues. The CDR3 protein is CASSQDFLTSSYNEQFF. DNA for the CDR3: TGTGCCAGCAGCCAAGACTTCTTAACCAGCTCCTACAATGAGCAGTTCTTC.

The CDR3 is CASSLSGTGGSGANVLTF. CDR3 in DNA: TGTGCCAGCAGCCTATCCGGGACAGGGGGCTCTGGGGCCAACGTCCTGACTTTC. The chain uses TRBV7-3 and TRBJ2-6, with 11 bases identical to TRBD1. This CDR3 has 18 residues. V lost 5 bases, J lost 0 bases, and 6 bases stayed unmatched. The germline V gene encodes CDR1 SGHTA and CDR2 FQGTGA. Full variable domain (missing parts from reference TRBV7-3 and TRBJ2-6): GAGVSQTPSNKVTEKGKYVELRCDPISGHTALYWYRQSLGQGPEFLIYFQGTGAADDSGLPNDRFFAVRPEGSVSTLKIQRTERGDSAVYLCASSLSGTGGSGANVLTFGAGSRLTVL.

This clone was detected a few times. This sequence joins TRBV23-1 and TRBJ1-6; TRBD1 aligns across 8 bases. TRBV23-1 is identified as an open reading frame with a role that is uncertain. CDR3 length equals 20 residues. Germline trimming cut 0 bases from V and 1 base from J; bases unmatched to any gene: 11. The CDR3 here is CASSQSDRGSSWSYNSPLHF. The CDR3 region has the DNA TGCGCCAGCAGTCAATCTGACAGGGGTTCGTCTTGGTCCTATAATTCACCCCTCCACTTT.

J is TRBJ1-2 and V is TRBV7-9, with 9 nucleotides matching TRBD1. This CDR3 region has 16 residues. The junction had 8 bases not matched to a gene; V was cut back by 2 bases and J by 4 bases. The germline gives CDR1 SEHNR, CDR2 FQNEAQ (reference sequence). CDR3: CASSLKRGQGGYGYTF. The CDR3 nucleotides are TGTGCCAGCAGCTTAAAAAGGGGACAGGGTGGCTATGGCTACACCTTC.